This TCR beta chain was sequenced for a study of cytomegalovirus exposure and HLA in healthy donors. Study as a whole: As released early, the data held 80 million to 90 million unique TCRs from HLA-typed donors. Findings and caveats of the study: Association with HLA alleles at 0.05 false discovery rate was found for around 17,000 TCR beta sequences in a later analysis.

With 60 Vbeta and 13 Jbeta primers, the PCR was carried out. Here immunoSEQ multiplex PCR was the method, and the copy in TCRdb shows in-frame clones only, minus some. This sample's table reports more than 100,000 clones. Trimming removed 4 bases from V and 5 bases from J; junction bases left unmatched: 12. Per germline, CDR1 LNHDA and CDR2 SQIVND (reference sequence). The CDR3 covers 16 residues. On this clone itself: Its antigen remains unidentified.

The sequenced sample consisted of PBMCs. The sequence was collected from a man aged 35 to 55 in good health and CMV-seronegative. The rearrangement joins TRBV19 to TRBJ2-5; 8 bases map to TRBD2. DNA for the CDR3: TGTGCCAGTAGTACGCCCGGGGGGGAACCAGGGGAGACCCAGTACTTC. Translated, it gives CASSTPGGEPGETQYF. Full variable domain (missing parts from reference TRBV19 and TRBJ2-5): DGGITQSPKYLFRKEGQNVTLSCEQNLNHDAMYWYRQDPGQGLRLIYYSQIVNDFQKGDIAEGYSVSREKKESFPLTVTSAQKNPTAFYLCASSTPGGEPGETQYFGPGTRLLVL.